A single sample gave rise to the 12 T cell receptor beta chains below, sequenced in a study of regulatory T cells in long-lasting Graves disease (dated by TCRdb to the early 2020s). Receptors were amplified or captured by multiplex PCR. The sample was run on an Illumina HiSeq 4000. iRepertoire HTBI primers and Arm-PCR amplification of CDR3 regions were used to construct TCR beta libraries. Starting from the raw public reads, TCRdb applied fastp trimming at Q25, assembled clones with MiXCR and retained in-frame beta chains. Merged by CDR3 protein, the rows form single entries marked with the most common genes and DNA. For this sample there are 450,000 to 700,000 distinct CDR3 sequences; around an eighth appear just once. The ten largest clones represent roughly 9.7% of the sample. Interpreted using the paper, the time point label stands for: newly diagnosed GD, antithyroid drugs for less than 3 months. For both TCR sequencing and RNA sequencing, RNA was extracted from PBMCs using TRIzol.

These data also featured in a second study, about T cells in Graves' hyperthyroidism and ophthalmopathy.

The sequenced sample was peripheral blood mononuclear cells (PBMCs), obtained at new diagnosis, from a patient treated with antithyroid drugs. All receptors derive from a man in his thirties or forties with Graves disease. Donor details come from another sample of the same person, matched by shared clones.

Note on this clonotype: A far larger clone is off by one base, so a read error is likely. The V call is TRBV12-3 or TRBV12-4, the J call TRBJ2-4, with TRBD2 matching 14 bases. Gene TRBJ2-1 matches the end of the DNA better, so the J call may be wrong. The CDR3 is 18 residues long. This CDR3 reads CASSSGTSGSQSYSEQFF. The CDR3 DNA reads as TGTGCCAGCAGCTCCGGGACTAGCGGGAGTCAAAGCTACAGTGAGCAGTTCTTC.

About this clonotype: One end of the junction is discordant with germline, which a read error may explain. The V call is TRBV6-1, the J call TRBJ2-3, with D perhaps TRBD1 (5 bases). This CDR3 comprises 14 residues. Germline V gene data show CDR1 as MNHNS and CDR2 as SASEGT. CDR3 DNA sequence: TGTGCCAGCAGTCAGGTGCAGGGCACAGATACGCAGTGTTTT. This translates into CASSQVQGTDTQCF.

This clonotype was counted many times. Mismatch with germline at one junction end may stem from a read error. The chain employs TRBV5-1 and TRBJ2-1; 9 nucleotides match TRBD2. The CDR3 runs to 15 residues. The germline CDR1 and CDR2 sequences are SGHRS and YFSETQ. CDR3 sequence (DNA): TGTGCCAGCAGCTTAGGGCTAGCGGGGAACAATGAGCAGTTCTTC. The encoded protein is CASSLGLAGNNEQFF.

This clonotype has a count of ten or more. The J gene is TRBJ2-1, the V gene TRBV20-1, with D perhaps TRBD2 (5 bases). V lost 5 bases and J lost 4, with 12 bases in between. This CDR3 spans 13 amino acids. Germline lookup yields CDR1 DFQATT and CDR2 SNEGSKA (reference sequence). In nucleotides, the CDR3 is TGCAGTGCTGTCGTACTAGTGTACAATGAGCAGTTCTTC. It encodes CSAVVLVYNEQFF.

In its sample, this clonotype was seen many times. As DNA, the CDR3 is TGTGCTAGTGGTTTGGGACTGGGGGATAATGAGCAGTTCTTC. Protein: CASGLGLGDNEQFF. The chain joins TRBV12-5 to TRBJ2-1, with D perhaps being TRBD1 or TRBD2 (5 bases each). V was cut by 1 base and J by 7 bases, with 11 bases left in between. Germline CDR1 and CDR2: LGHNT and FRNRAP. CDR3 size: 14 residues. The variable domain in full, with the rest retrieved from reference TRBV12-5 and TRBJ2-1, is DARVTQTPRHKVTEMGQEVTMRCQPILGHNTVFWYRQTMMQGLELLAYFRNRAPLDDSGMPKDRFSAEMPDATLATLKIQPSEPRDSAVYFCASGLGLGDNEQFFGPGTRLTVL.

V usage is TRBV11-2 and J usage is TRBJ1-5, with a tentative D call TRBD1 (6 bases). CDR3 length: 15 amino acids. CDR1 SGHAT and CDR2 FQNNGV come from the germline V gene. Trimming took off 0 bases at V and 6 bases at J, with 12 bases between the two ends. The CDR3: CASSLDLGARQPQHF. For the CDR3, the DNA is TGTGCCAGCAGCTTAGATCTGGGGGCACGTCAGCCCCAGCATTTT.

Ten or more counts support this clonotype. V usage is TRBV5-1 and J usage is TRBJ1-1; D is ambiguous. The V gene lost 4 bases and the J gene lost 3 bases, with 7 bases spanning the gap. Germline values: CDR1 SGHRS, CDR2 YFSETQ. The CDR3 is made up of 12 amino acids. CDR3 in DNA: TGCGCCAGCAGCGGTAAGGACACTGAAGCTTTCTTT. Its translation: CASSGKDTEAFF.

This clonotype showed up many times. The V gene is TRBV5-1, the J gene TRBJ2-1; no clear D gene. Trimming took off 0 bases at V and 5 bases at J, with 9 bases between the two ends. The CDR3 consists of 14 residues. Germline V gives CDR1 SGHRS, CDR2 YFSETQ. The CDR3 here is CASSLDGSNNEQFF. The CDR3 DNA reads TGCGCCAGCAGCTTGGACGGATCGAACAATGAGCAGTTCTTC.

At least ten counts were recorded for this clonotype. CDR3 nucleotide sequence: TGTGCCAGCACGGAAATTGGACTAGCGGGAGCTAACGAGCAGTACTTC. Amino acids: CASTEIGLAGANEQYF. The rearrangement uses TRBV28 and TRBJ2-7; TRBD2 aligns across 13 bases. The germline CDR1 and CDR2 sequences are MDHEN and SYDVKM. The CDR3 covers 16 residues. With 7 bases clipped from V and 5 bases from J, the junction kept 11 bases outside the gene matches.

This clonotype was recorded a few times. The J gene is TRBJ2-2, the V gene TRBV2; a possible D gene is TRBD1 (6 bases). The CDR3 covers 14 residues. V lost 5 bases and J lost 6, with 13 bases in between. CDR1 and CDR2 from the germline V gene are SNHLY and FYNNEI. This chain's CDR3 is CASSPRQAPGELFF. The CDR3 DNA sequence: TGTGCCAGCAGTCCAAGACAGGCCCCCGGGGAGCTGTTTTTT.

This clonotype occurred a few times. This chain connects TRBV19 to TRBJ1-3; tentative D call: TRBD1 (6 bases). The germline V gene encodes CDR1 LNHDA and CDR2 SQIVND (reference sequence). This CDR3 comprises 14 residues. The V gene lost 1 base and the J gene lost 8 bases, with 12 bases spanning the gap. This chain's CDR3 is CASSIGGGQDTIYF. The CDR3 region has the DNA TGTGCCAGTAGTATAGGGGGGGGGCAAGACACCATATATTTT. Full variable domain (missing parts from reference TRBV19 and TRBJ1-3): DGGITQSPKYLFRKEGQNVTLSCEQNLNHDAMYWYRQDPGQGLRLIYYSQIVNDFQKGDIAEGYSVSREKKESFPLTVTSAQKNPTAFYLCASSIGGGQDTIYFGEGSWLTVV.

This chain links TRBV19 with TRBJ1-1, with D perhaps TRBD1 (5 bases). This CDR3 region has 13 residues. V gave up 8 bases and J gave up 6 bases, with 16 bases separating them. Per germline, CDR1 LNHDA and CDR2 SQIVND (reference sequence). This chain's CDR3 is CASAYLGVSEAFF. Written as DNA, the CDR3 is TGTGCCAGTGCGTATCTGGGGGTATCTGAAGCTTTCTTT.